This T cell receptor (beta chain) was sequenced during a study of CD8 T cells in ankylosing spondylitis. Researchers built TCR beta libraries using quantitative 5'-RACE with molecular barcodes. A single record per CDR3 protein comes from TCRdb applying MiXCR to the 5' RACE reads. Of around 480,000 distinct CDR3 sequences in the sample, roughly 18% were seen once. This clonotype appeared a few times. Antigen specificity is unknown. General observations from the study: Blood from ankylosing spondylitis patients appeared to carry a characteristic roughly 8-variant TCR beta motif. Disease-linked clones were reportedly significantly enriched in matched ankylosing spondylitis synovial fluid. CD8+ by phenotype, disease-linked clones were relatively rare in peripheral blood. Some motif variants had been reported before (in reactive arthritis synovial fluid and blood).

The sequence was obtained from a male donor with ankylosing spondylitis. The sequencing sample was made of blood, either unsorted or a sorted T cell fraction (not recorded which).

The CDR3 sequence is CASSYLTTWEQFF. The CDR3 DNA reads TGTGCCAGCAGTTATTTGACTACGTGGGAGCAGTTCTTC. The chain links TRBV6-6 to TRBJ2-1, with D perhaps TRBD2 (5 bases). The V and J ends lost 3 bases and 10 bases respectively, with 13 bases between them. CDR3 length: 13 residues. CDR1 and CDR2 from the germline V gene are MNHNY and SVGAGI (reference sequence).